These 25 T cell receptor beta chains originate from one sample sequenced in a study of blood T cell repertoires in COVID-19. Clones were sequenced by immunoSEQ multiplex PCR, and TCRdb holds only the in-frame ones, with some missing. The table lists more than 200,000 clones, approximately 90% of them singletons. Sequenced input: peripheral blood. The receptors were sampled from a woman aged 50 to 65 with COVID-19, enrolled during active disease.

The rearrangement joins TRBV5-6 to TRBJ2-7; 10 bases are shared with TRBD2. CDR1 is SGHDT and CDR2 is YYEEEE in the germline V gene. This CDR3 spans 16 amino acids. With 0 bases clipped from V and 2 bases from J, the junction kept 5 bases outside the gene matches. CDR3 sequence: CASSLVPTSGAYEQYV. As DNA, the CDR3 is TGTGCCAGCAGCTTGGTACCAACTAGCGGGGCCTACGAGCAGTACGTC.

The chain's CDR3 is CASTPRESGANVLTF. The CDR3 nucleotides read TGTGCCAGCACCCCGAGGGAGTCTGGGGCCAACGTCCTGACTTTC. The chain recombines TRBV5-6 with TRBJ2-6, with D possibly being TRBD2 (5 bases). CDR1 and CDR2 (germline): SGHDT, YYEEEE. This CDR3 has 15 residues. The V and J ends lost 6 bases and 1 base respectively, with 11 bases between them.

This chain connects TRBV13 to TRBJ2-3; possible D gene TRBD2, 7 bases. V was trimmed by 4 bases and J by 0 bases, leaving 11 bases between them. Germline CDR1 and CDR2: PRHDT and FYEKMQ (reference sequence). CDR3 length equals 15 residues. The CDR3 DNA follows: TGTGCCAGCAGCTCTAGGGGGGGGAGCACAGATACGCAGTATTTT. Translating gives CASSSRGGSTDTQYF.

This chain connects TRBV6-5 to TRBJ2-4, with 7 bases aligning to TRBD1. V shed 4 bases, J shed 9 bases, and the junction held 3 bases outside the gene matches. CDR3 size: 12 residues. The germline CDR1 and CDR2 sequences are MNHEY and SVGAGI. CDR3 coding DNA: TGTGCCAGCAGTTCCCGGACAGGCATTCAGTACTTC. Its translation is CASSSRTGIQYF.

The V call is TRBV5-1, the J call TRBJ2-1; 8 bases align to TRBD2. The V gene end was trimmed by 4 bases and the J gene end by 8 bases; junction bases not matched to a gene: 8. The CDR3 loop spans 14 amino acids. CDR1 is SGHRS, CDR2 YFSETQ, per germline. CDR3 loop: CASSLRAGVHEQFF. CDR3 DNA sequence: TGCGCCAGCAGCCTTCGAGCGGGGGTACATGAGCAGTTCTTC.

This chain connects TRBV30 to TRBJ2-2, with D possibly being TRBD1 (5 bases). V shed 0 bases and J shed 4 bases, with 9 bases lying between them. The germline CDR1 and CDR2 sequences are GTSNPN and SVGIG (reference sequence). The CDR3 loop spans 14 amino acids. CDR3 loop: CAWSVRQRTGELFF. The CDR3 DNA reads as TGTGCCTGGAGTGTACGACAGCGCACCGGGGAGCTGTTTTTT.

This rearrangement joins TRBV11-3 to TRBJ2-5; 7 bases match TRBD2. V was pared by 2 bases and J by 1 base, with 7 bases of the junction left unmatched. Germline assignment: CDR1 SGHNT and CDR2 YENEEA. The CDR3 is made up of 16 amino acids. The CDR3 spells CASSLMGGVLQETQYF. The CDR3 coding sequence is TGTGCCAGCAGCTTAATGGGAGGGGTTCTCCAAGAGACCCAGTACTTC.

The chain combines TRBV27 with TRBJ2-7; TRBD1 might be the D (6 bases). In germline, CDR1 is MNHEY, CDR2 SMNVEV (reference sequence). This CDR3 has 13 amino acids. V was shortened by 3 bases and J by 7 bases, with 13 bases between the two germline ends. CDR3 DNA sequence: TGTGCCAGCAGTTTTTCTCCAGGGGAAGAGCAGTACTTC. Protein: CASSFSPGEEQYF.

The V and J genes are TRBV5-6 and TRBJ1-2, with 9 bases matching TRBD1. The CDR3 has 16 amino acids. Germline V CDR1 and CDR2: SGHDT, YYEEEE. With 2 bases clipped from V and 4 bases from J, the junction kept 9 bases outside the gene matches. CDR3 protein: CASSFPGTGRGYGYTF. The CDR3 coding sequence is TGTGCCAGCAGCTTTCCCGGGACAGGGCGGGGCTATGGCTACACCTTC.

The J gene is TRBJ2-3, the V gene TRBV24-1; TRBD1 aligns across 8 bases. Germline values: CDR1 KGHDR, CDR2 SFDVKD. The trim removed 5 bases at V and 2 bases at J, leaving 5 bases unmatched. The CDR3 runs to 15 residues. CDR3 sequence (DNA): TGTGCCACCAGTGCGGGACAGGTCCTCACAGATACGCAGTATTTT. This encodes CATSAGQVLTDTQYF.

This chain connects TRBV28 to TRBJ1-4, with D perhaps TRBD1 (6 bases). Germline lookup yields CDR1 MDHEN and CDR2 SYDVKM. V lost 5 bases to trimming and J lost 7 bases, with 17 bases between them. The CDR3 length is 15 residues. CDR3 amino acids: CASSPLRGAFEKLFF. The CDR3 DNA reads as TGTGCCAGCAGTCCTCTCCGGGGGGCGTTTGAAAAACTGTTTTTT.

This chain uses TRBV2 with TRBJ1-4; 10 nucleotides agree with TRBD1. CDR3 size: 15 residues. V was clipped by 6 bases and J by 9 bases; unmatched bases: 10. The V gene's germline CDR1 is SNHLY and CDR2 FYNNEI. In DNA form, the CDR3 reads TGTGCCAGCAGCTGGGGAGACAGGGGGCATAAAAAACTGTTTTTT. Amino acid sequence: CASSWGDRGHKKLFF. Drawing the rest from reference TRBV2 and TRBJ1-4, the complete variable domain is EPEVTQTPSHQVTQMGQEVILRCVPISNHLYFYWYRQILGQKVEFLVSFYNNEISEKSEIFDDQFSVERPDGSNFTLKIRSTKLEDSAMYFCASSWGDRGHKKLFFGSGTQLSVL.

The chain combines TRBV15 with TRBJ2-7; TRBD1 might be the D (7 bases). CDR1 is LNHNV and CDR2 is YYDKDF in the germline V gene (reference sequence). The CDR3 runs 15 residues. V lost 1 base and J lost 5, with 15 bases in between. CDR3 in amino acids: CATSRGGDSYNEQYF. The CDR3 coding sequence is TGTGCCACCAGCAGAGGCGGGGACAGTTACAACGAGCAGTACTTC.

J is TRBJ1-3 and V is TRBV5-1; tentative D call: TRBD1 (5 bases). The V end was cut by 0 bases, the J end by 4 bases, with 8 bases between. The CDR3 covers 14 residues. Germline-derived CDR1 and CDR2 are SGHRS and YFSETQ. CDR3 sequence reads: CASSLEAGGNTIYF. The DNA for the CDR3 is TGCGCCAGCAGCTTGGAGGCAGGGGGAAACACCATATATTTT.

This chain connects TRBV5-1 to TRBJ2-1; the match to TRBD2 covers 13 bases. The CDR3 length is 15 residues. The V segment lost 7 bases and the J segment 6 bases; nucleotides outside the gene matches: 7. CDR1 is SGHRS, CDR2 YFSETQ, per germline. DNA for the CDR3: TGCGCCAGCGGTCTCGGGACTAGCGGGGCCAATGAGCAGTTCTTC. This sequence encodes CASGLGTSGANEQFF.

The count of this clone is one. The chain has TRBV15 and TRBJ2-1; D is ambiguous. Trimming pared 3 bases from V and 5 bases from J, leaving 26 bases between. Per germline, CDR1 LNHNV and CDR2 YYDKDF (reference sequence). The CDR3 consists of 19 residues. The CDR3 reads CATSSPYALDTWVDNEQFF. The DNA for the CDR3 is TGTGCCACCAGCAGTCCTTACGCCCTTGACACCTGGGTCGACAATGAGCAGTTCTTC.

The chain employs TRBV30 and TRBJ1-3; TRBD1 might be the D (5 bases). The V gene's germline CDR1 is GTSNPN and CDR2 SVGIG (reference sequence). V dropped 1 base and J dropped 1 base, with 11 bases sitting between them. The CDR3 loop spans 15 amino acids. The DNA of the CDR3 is TGTGCCTGGAGTGCACTTCAGGGTTCTGGAAACACCATATATTTT. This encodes CAWSALQGSGNTIYF.

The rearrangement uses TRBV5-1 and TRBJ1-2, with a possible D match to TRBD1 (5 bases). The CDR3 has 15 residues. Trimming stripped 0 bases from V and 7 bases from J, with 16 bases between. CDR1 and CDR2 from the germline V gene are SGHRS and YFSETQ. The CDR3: CASSLGGPGSGGYTF. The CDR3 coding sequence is TGCGCCAGCAGCTTGGGGGGCCCTGGGTCTGGTGGCTACACCTTC.

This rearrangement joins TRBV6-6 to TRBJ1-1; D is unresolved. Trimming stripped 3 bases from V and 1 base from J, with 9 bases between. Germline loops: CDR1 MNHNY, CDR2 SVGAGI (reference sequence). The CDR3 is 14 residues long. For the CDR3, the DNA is TGTGCCAGCAGTTATCGAGTCCGGAACACTGAAGCTTTCTTT. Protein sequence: CASSYRVRNTEAFF.

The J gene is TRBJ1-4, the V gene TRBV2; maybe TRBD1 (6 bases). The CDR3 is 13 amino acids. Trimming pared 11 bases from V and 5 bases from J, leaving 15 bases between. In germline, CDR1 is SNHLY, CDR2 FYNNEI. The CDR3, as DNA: TGTGCCGGGGGGGCCCACCCCAATGAAAAACTGTTTTTT. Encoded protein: CAGGAHPNEKLFF.

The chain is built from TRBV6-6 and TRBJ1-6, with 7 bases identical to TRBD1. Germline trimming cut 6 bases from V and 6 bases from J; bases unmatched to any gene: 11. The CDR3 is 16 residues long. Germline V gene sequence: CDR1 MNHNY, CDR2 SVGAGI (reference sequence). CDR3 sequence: CASSWETGQLNSPLHF. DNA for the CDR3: TGTGCCAGCAGCTGGGAGACGGGACAGCTTAATTCACCCCTCCACTTT.

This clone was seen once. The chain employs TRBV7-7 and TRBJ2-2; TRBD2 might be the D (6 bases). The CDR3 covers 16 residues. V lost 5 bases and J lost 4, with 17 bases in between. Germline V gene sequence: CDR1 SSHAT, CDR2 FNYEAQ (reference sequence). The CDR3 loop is CASSPPGGEVTGELFF. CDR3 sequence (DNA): TGTGCCAGCAGCCCCCCTGGAGGGGAGGTCACCGGGGAGCTGTTTTTT. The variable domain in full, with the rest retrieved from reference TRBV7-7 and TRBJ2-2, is GAGVSQSPRYKVTKRGQDVTLRCDPISSHATLYWYQQALGQGPEFLTYFNYEAQPDKSGLPSDRFSAERPEGSISTLTIQRTEQRDSAMYRCASSPPGGEVTGELFFGEGSRLTVL.

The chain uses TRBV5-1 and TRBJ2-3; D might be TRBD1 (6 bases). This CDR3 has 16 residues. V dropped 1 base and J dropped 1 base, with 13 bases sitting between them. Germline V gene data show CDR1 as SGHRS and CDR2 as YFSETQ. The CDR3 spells CASSLNGGAGTDTQYF. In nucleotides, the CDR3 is TGCGCCAGCAGCTTGAATGGGGGCGCGGGCACAGATACGCAGTATTTT.

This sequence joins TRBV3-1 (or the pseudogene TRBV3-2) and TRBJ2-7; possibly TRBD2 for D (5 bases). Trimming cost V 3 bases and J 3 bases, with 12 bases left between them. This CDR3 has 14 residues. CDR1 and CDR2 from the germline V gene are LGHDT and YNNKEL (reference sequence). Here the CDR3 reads CASSQIDGLYEQYF. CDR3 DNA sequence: TGTGCCAGCAGCCAGATCGATGGACTCTACGAGCAGTACTTC.

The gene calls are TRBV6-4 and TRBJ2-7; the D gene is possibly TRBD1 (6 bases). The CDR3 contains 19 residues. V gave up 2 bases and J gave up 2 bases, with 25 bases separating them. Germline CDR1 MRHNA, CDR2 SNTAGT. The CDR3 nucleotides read TGTGCCAGCAGTGACCCACGACAGGAGAATCGTCTTGGGGCCTACGAGCAGTACGTC. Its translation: CASSDPRQENRLGAYEQYV.